This T cell receptor (beta chain) was observed in a study of molecular identifiers for immune sequencing clone quantification. In the study overall: Replicates split RNA from about 20,000 or 100,000 naive CD8 cells five ways, and the researchers sequenced four portions. General study points: Approximately 910,000 naive cells reportedly did not prevent detection of spiked Jurkat TCR RNA from one cell.

Regarding this clonotype: Its antigen is not known.

The CDR3 is made up of 17 amino acids. The V and J ends lost 0 bases and 3 bases respectively, with 18 bases between them. The bulk TCR libraries were made with methods described before and with listed TCR primers. TCRdb reanalysed the PCR reads using MiXCR and keeps one entry per CDR3 protein. The sample consists of about 98,000 distinct CDR3 sequences, less than 35% of them appearing once. Libraries of naive CD8 T cells were made from about 21,000 to 970,000 sorted cells. They used 10%, 30% or 50% RNA. Sequences were obtained from naive CD8+ T cells from blood, with Jurkat cell RNA spiked in. Subset given: FACS-sorted CD8+CD4-CCR7+CD45RA+ naive T cells. The origin of this receptor is a human donor in good health. Some libraries in this study had Jurkat cell RNA spiked in. The chain combines TRBV23-1 with TRBJ2-7, with D unclear. TRBV23-1 is marked as an open reading frame, function uncertain. The CDR3 here is CASSQSNLALLIYEQYF. The CDR3 DNA reads as TGCGCCAGCAGTCAATCAAACTTGGCGCTGCTGATCTACGAGCAGTACTTC.